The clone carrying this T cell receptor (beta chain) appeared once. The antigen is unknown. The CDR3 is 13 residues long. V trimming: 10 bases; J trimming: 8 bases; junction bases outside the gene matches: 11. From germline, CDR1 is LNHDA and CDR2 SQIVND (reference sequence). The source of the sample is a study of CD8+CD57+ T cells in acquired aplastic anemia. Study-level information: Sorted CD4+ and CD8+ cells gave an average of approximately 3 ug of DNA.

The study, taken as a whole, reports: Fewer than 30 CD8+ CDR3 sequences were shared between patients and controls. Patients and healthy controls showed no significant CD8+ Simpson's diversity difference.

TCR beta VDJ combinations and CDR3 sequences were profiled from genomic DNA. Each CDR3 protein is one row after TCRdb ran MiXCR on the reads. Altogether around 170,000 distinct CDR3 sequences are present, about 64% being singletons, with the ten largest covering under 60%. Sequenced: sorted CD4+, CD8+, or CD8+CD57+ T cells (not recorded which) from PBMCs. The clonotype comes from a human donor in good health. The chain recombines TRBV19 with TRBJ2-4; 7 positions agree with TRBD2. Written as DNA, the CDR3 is TGTGCCACCCCGATGGGGGGGAAGGACATTCAGTACTTC. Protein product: CATPMGGKDIQYF. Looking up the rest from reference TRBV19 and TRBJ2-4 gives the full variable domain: DGGITQSPKYLFRKEGQNVTLSCEQNLNHDAMYWYRQDPGQGLRLIYYSQIVNDFQKGDIAEGYSVSREKKESFPLTVTSAQKNPTAFYLCATPMGGKDIQYFGAGTRLSVL.